This T cell receptor (beta chain) was sequenced during a study of cytomegalovirus exposure and HLA in healthy donors. Study-wide results and caveats: In vitro assays verified that a few CMV-associated chains recognized CMV antigens specifically. About 180 TCR beta chains were listed as cytomegalovirus-associated. In a later analysis, several top co-occurrence clusters appeared linked to parvovirus B19, influenza, CMV and Epstein-Barr virus. For most TCR beta V segments, an earlier analysis put the productive rate at about 87% or about 30% of the time.

Details on this clone: Antigen: not known.

Primers for the PCR totalled 60 Vbeta and 13 Jbeta. Data came from immunoSEQ multiplex PCR; TCRdb stores just in-frame clones and leaves some out. The repertoire consists of roughly 140,000 clones, with roughly 79% occurring once and the leading ten covering roughly 2.8%. Germline loops: CDR1 MNHEY, CDR2 SMNVEV (reference sequence). V was shortened by 6 bases and J by 8 bases, with 13 bases between the two germline ends. The CDR3 totals 13 residues. The clonotype comes from a male donor in good health and CMV-seronegative. Sequencing input: PBMCs. The chain joins TRBV27 to TRBJ1-4, with D possibly matching TRBD1 (6 bases). The CDR3 coding sequence is TGTGCCAGCAGCCAGGGGTTTACGGAAAAACTGTTTTTT. The encoded protein is CASSQGFTEKLFF.